This T cell receptor beta chain is from a study of technical replicates of blood from several donors. The data were produced by immunoSEQ multiplex PCR, yet TCRdb's version contains in-frame clones alone and is incomplete. The sample carries about 84,000 clones, 98% recorded once. CDR1 and CDR2 (germline): LNHDA, SQIVND (reference sequence). The CDR3 is 18 amino acids. The V end lost 3 bases, the J end lost 5 bases, and 23 bases lay between the germline ends. The sample was T cells isolated from PBMCs. The origin of this receptor is a human donor in good health. The chain recombines TRBV19 with TRBJ2-1, with D tentatively TRBD2 (6 bases). CDR3 in amino acids: CASSIQPGAGSRHNEQFF. The CDR3 DNA follows: TGTGCCAGTAGTATCCAGCCTGGCGCCGGGAGCCGTCACAATGAGCAGTTCTTC.